Described below is a single T cell receptor (beta chain) sequence and its context. The junction departs from the called germline gene at one end, perhaps through a read error. The data were obtained in a study of T-cell reconstitution after alpha-beta-depleted transplantation in children. A library of TCRbeta sequences, prepared with unique molecular identifiers, was generated. Via MiXCR, TCRdb re-called the PCR reads, giving one row per CDR3 protein. Here the sample spans about 420,000 distinct CDR3 sequences, about 17% being singletons. Germline-derived CDR1 and CDR2 are KGHDR and SFDVKD. The CDR3 is 15 residues long.

The receptor comes from a boy under two years old who had a stem cell transplant for Wiskott-Aldrich syndrome, so the T cells may come from the graft donor. The source was PBMCs, mostly from graft donor cells, collected 360 days after TCRalphabeta/CD19-depleted stem cell transplant. The chain uses TRBV24-1 and TRBJ2-1, with 12 bases identical to TRBD2. CDR3 residues: CATNDRTSGENEQFF. CDR3 nucleotide sequence: TGTGCCACCAATGATCGGACTAGCGGGGAGAATGAGCAGTTCTTC.